This is a list of T cell receptor beta chains from one sample in a study of metastatic and nonmetastatic thyroid tumors. TCRdb reanalyzed the PCR reads via MiXCR. The sample shows 25,000 to 35,000 clones, around 15% of them seen only once. The specimen was blood. The receptors were gathered from a female donor with papillary thyroid cancer or a benign thyroid nodule (not recorded which). Some clones in this sample may be carry-over from other donors' samples. Each CDR3 is given without its conserved first and last residue.

>TRBV28|TRBJ1-1
ASSLGQGNTEAF
>TRBV2|TRBJ2-1
ASSTDQRAVQF
>TRBV28|TRBJ2-1
ASSPTSGGVEQF
>TRBV11-1|TRBJ2-2
ASSSQTSGRRGGELF
>TRBV5-8|TRBJ1-1
ASSLEGRVGTEAF
>TRBV5-1|TRBJ2-7
ASSRGTRRDEQY
>TRBV6-1|TRBJ1-3
ASSEGRRGDGNTIY
>TRBV27|TRBJ1-3
ASSLSPWARFSGNTIY
>TRBV24-1|TRBJ1-2
ATSGQDNYGYT
>TRBV28|TRBJ1-2
ASSFGGGFGYT
>TRBV19|TRBJ2-7
ASSIGRGPYEQY
>TRBV5-4|TRBJ2-3
ASRDTGAGGTDTQY
>TRBV6-1|TRBJ2-5
ASSGLAGVGGETQY
>TRBV7-2|TRBJ2-2
ASSLAGLAGEAGELF
>TRBV3-1|TRBJ1-2
ASSQAGTEYGYT
>TRBV6-4|TRBJ1-2
ASSTKALYGYT
>TRBV5-6|TRBJ1-2
ASSPGQGYRGYT
>TRBV20-1|TRBJ2-5
SARGPAETQY
>TRBV19|TRBJ1-3
ASSRPDLSSGNTIY
>TRBV6-1|TRBJ1-2
ATQGSSYGYT
>TRBV27|TRBJ1-1
ASSLSGRIRNTEAF
>TRBV6-2/TRBV6-3|TRBJ1-1
ASRRVNTEAF
>TRBV11-2|TRBJ1-6
ASNPSTGPWSNSPLH
>TRBV2|TRBJ2-5
ASSQGRETQY
>TRBV4-1|TRBJ2-6
ASSLQFKPGQGASGANVLT
>TRBV11-2|TRBJ1-5
ASSLTPEFNQPQH
>TRBV6-1|TRBJ1-4
ASSPSHSRASLL
>TRBV20-1|TRBJ1-5
SASYTGGAAWGNQPQH
>TRBV3-1|TRBJ1-2
ASSSPGQGNGYT
>TRBV20-1|TRBJ2-7
SASGGRAVAGGLAYEQY
>TRBV3-1|TRBJ1-3
ASSQDGRDTIY
>TRBV3-1|TRBJ2-3
ASRRDTTGGLSTDTQY
>TRBV24-1|TRBJ2-3
ATMAAVADTQY
>TRBV5-1|TRBJ2-1
ASSADLNYNEQF
>TRBV28|TRBJ1-4
TSSLYQGTEKLF
>TRBV6-4|TRBJ2-3
ASSDSRGTASTDTQY
>TRBV28|TRBJ2-2
ASSPLYHNTGELF
>TRBV19|TRBJ1-5
ASSVLRQNSNQPQH
>TRBV25-1|TRBJ2-7
ASSDPRVYEQY
>TRBV4-2|TRBJ2-1
ASTRQGVRNEQF
>TRBV7-6|TRBJ2-7
ASSSRGASSYEQY